This T cell receptor (beta chain) derives from a study of molecular identifiers for immune sequencing clone quantification. Overall study findings and caveats: Over 99% of CMV-specific effector molecules, but under 1% of naive ones, were in clones above 20 copies.

Comment on this clonotype: The antigen remains unidentified.

This CDR3 has 13 residues. The germline V and J ends were trimmed by 6 bases and 5 bases, with 10 bases remaining between them. In TCRdb, the PCR reads were re-called with MiXCR into one record per CDR3 protein. Of 45,000 to 55,000 distinct CDR3 sequences in the sample, roughly 36% were seen once. Sequenced input: naive CD8+ T cells from blood, with Jurkat cell RNA spiked in. Subset reported: FACS-sorted CD8+CD4-CCR7+CD45RA+ naive T cells. The rearrangement links TRBV12-3 or TRBV12-4 to TRBJ1-4; D is ambiguous. The TCR sequence derives from a human donor in good health. Some libraries in this study had Jurkat cell RNA spiked in. In DNA form, the CDR3 reads TGTGCCAGCAGCCACCCCTTAAATGAAAAACTGTTTTTT. Translated: CASSHPLNEKLFF.